Listed here are 19 T cell receptor beta chains from one sample, sequenced in a study of cytomegalovirus exposure and HLA in healthy donors. In the PCR, 60 Vbeta and 13 Jbeta primers were used. Assay: immunoSEQ multiplex PCR; the TCRdb copy retains only in-frame clones and omits some. The table has some 200,000 clones, 82% seen once. The sequenced material came from PBMCs. These receptors all come from a woman aged 45-59 years in good health and CMV-seropositive.

J is TRBJ1-2 and V is TRBV29-1, with 12 nucleotides matching TRBD1. The germline CDR1 and CDR2 sequences are SQVTM and ANQGSEA. J lost 4 bases, V lost 3 bases, and 3 bases had no gene match. The CDR3 length is 14 residues. In nucleotides, the CDR3 is TGCAGCGTTGATCGGGACAGGGGGCTCTATGGCTACACCTTC. Protein: CSVDRDRGLYGYTF.

V is TRBV7-9 and J is TRBJ2-7, with TRBD1 identical over 7 bases. With V trimmed by 1 base and J by 6 bases, 9 bases remained unmatched. CDR1 is SEHNR and CDR2 is FQNEAQ in the germline V gene (reference sequence). The CDR3 covers 15 residues. The CDR3 coding sequence is TGTGCCAGCAGCTTAGGACAGGGAGAAACAGTCGAGCAGTACTTC. It is translated as CASSLGQGETVEQYF.

The CDR3 sequence is CASSLGDRGTGELFF. The CDR3 DNA reads TGTGCCAGCAGCTTAGGGGATAGGGGAACCGGGGAGCTGTTTTTT. V is TRBV7-2 and J is TRBJ2-2; maybe TRBD1 (5 bases). V was cut by 1 base and J by 5 bases, with 11 bases left in between. The V gene's germline CDR1 is SGHTA and CDR2 FQGNSA. The CDR3 extends over 15 amino acids.

This chain links TRBV11-2 with TRBJ2-7; D may be TRBD1 (6 bases). V dropped 2 bases and J dropped 7 bases, with 12 bases sitting between them. The CDR3 runs to 13 residues. Germline lookup yields CDR1 SGHAT and CDR2 FQNNGV. CDR3 amino acids: CASSLNRAGEQYF. Written as DNA, the CDR3 is TGTGCCAGCAGCTTAAACAGGGCAGGAGAGCAGTACTTC.

This clone was detected only a few times. The chain has TRBV5-1 and TRBJ2-2, with TRBD2 matching over 9 bases. V was clipped by 0 bases and J by 6 bases; unmatched bases: 9. The CDR3 is made up of 17 amino acids. Per the germline V gene, CDR1 is SGHRS and CDR2 is YFSETQ. The CDR3 coding sequence is TGCGCCAGCAGCTTGGACCCGGGACTAGCTTCGGCCGGGGAGCTGTTTTTT. This translates into CASSLDPGLASAGELFF.

The chain has TRBV19 and TRBJ2-6; 9 bases are a match to TRBD1. Germline V lookup: CDR1 LNHDA, CDR2 SQIVND (reference sequence). CDR3 size: 20 residues. J was trimmed by 0 bases and V by 5 bases; bases with no gene match: 14. The CDR3 DNA reads TGTGCCAGTAGTGCCCCGGTGAGGGACAGGGTCCCCTCTGGGGCCAACGTCCTGACTTTC. Residues: CASSAPVRDRVPSGANVLTF. Supplemented by reference TRBV19 and TRBJ2-6, the full variable domain reads DGGITQSPKYLFRKEGQNVTLSCEQNLNHDAMYWYRQDPGQGLRLIYYSQIVNDFQKGDIAEGYSVSREKKESFPLTVTSAQKNPTAFYLCASSAPVRDRVPSGANVLTFGAGSRLTVL.

In DNA, the CDR3 is TGTGCCAGATTACCGGGACAGGGGGTCTGTGAAAAACTGTTTTTT. It codes for CARLPGQGVCEKLFF. V gene TRBV25-1 combines with J gene TRBJ1-4; 11 bases are shared with TRBD1. V lost 9 bases to trimming and J lost 7 bases; unmatched junction nucleotides: 10. This CDR3 is 15 amino acids long. CDR1 is MGHDK and CDR2 is SYGVNS in the germline V gene.

The chain has TRBV7-2 and TRBJ1-2; 9 bases match TRBD1. The junction had 7 bases not matched to a gene; V was cut back by 0 bases and J by 8 bases. CDR3 size: 15 residues. CDR1 SGHTA and CDR2 FQGNSA come from the germline V gene. In nucleotides, the CDR3 is TGTGCCAGCAGCTTAGCGGGGACAGGGTTTGACGGCTACACCTTC. Protein product: CASSLAGTGFDGYTF.

This rearrangement joins TRBV19 to TRBJ2-1, with D possibly matching TRBD2 (7 bases). Germline CDR1 and CDR2: LNHDA and SQIVND (reference sequence). The CDR3 contains 19 residues. V gave up 0 bases and J gave up 0 bases, with 18 bases separating them. CDR3 in amino acids: CASSIDQGGGFVSYNEQFF. CDR3 bases: TGTGCCAGTAGTATAGATCAAGGGGGGGGTTTCGTCTCCTACAATGAGCAGTTCTTC.

The chain has TRBV13 and TRBJ2-3; 10 bases align to TRBD2. The CDR3 length is 16 residues. Germline CDR1 and CDR2: PRHDT and FYEKMQ (reference sequence). V was clipped by 0 bases and J by 5 bases; unmatched bases: 5. The CDR3 nucleotides are TGTGCCAGCAGCTTAGGCCATCTAGCGGGAGTAGATACGCAGTATTTT. It translates to CASSLGHLAGVDTQYF.

In DNA form, the CDR3 reads TGTGCCAGCAGCTCCGATGGCCTAGCGGTGAACACCGGGGAGCTGTTTTTT. Amino acids: CASSSDGLAVNTGELFF. The rearrangement uses TRBV7-2 and TRBJ2-2, with 7 bases that match TRBD2. V gave up 4 bases and J gave up 1 base; unmatched junction bases: 9. In germline, CDR1 is SGHTA, CDR2 FQGNSA. The CDR3 runs 17 residues.

The chain uses TRBV10-3 and TRBJ2-7; 8 bases agree with TRBD1. The germline V gene encodes CDR1 ENHRY and CDR2 SYGVKD. V lost 4 bases and J lost 0; bases outside the gene matches: 5. The CDR3 spans 15 residues. CDR3: CAISGTGTSSYEQYF. In DNA, the CDR3 is TGTGCCATCAGTGGGACAGGGACCAGCTCCTACGAGCAGTACTTC.

This chain connects TRBV7-9 to TRBJ2-5, with TRBD1 identical over 7 bases. The J call is doubtful: the DNA matches TRBJ2-7 better. CDR1 and CDR2 from the germline V gene are SEHNR and FQNEAQ (reference sequence). The CDR3 has 15 residues. The CDR3 protein is CASSLGQGETVEQYF. Written as DNA, the CDR3 is TGTGCCAGCAGCTTAGGACAGGGAGAAACAGTCGAGCAGTACTTC.

This chain uses TRBV18 with TRBJ2-3; 10 nucleotides agree with TRBD2. This CDR3 contains 16 residues. The V segment lost 0 bases and the J segment 1 base; nucleotides outside the gene matches: 1. Germline V gene data show CDR1 as KGHSH and CDR2 as LQKENI. The CDR3 sequence is CASSPPGTSGTDTQYF. The CDR3 DNA follows: TGTGCCAGCTCACCACCTGGGACTAGCGGCACAGATACGCAGTATTTT.

The J gene is TRBJ2-2, the V gene TRBV6-5, with D perhaps TRBD2 (6 bases). Germline V gene sequence: CDR1 MNHEY, CDR2 SVGAGI. The CDR3 is made up of 13 amino acids. V shed 11 bases and J shed 1 base, with 11 bases lying between them. The chain's CDR3 is CAGGILNTGELFF. In DNA, the CDR3 is TGTGCCGGCGGGATTTTGAACACCGGGGAGCTGTTTTTT.

This clone was recorded once. The chain is built from TRBV18 and TRBJ2-4; 11 nucleotides line up with TRBD1. From germline, CDR1 is KGHSH and CDR2 LQKENI. J gave up 10 bases and V 3 bases, and 5 bases lay outside the gene matches. The CDR3 covers 14 residues. The CDR3 nucleotides read TGTGCCAGCTCACCGGGACAGGGGGTTCGAATTCAGTACTTC. Amino acids: CASSPGQGVRIQYF.

The chain uses TRBV7-3 and TRBJ2-5, with TRBD2 matching 10 bases. V was clipped by 5 bases and J by 5 bases; unmatched bases: 14. The germline CDR1 and CDR2 sequences are SGHTA and FQGTGA. The CDR3 covers 17 residues. CDR3 coding DNA: TGTGCCAGCAGCCCAGGTGCTCTGGGACTAGCGTTGGAGACCCAGTACTTC. Translating it yields CASSPGALGLALETQYF.

The chain is built from TRBV6-6 and TRBJ2-3, with 11 bases aligning to TRBD2. In germline, CDR1 is MNHNY, CDR2 SVGAGI (reference sequence). The CDR3 has 16 residues. V lost 6 bases, J lost 4 bases, and 9 bases stayed unmatched. This chain's CDR3 is CASSWTGTSGSDTQYF. In DNA form, the CDR3 reads TGTGCCAGCAGCTGGACCGGGACTAGCGGTTCAGATACGCAGTATTTT.

This clone was seen more than once but under ten times. The rearrangement uses TRBV7-2 and TRBJ2-7; 9 bases map to TRBD1. The junction had 5 bases not matched to a gene; V was cut back by 5 bases and J by 0 bases. There are 15 residues in the CDR3. From germline, CDR1 is SGHTA and CDR2 FQGNSA. The CDR3 nucleotides read TGTGCCAGCAGCACCGGGACAGGGAGCTCCTACGAGCAGTACTTC. Protein product: CASSTGTGSSYEQYF. Full variable domain (missing parts from reference TRBV7-2 and TRBJ2-7): GAGVSQSPSNKVTEKGKDVELRCDPISGHTALYWYRQSLGQGLEFLIYFQGNSAPDKSGLPSDRFSAERTGGSVSTLTIQRTQQEDSAVYLCASSTGTGSSYEQYFGPGTRLTVT.